The 3 T cell receptor beta chains below all came from one sample that was sequenced in a study of blood T cells in healthy people across ages. Primers used in a second PCR of about 7 to 11 cycles were a sample-barcoded 5' primer and a J-beta primer mix. TCRdb reprocessed the 5' RACE reads with MiXCR, giving one entry per CDR3 protein. The sample carries 1.5 million or so distinct CDR3 sequences, approximately 42% recorded once. Source material: blood. These receptors originate from a woman under 30 in good health.

The rearrangement uses TRBV6-6 and TRBJ2-5; D tentatively reads TRBD1 or TRBD2 (5 bases each). V was clipped by 10 bases and J by 2 bases, with 17 bases between them. From germline, CDR1 is MNHNY and CDR2 SVGAGI (reference sequence). This CDR3 region has 14 residues. In nucleotides, the CDR3 is TGTGCCACCATCCCTCAGAGGGGTCAAGAGACCCAGTACTTC. It yields the protein CATIPQRGQETQYF.

The chain has TRBV10-3 and TRBJ2-7, with D possibly matching TRBD1 (6 bases). Trimming removed 5 bases at V and 4 bases at J, with 9 bases between. From germline, CDR1 is ENHRY and CDR2 SYGVKD. This CDR3 is 12 amino acids long. CDR3 coding DNA: TGTGCCATCAGTTATCAGGGGTACGAGCAGTACTTC. It encodes CAISYQGYEQYF.

This clonotype appeared once. V is TRBV4-1 and J is TRBJ2-1; D may be TRBD2 (5 bases). Germline V CDR1 and CDR2: MGHRA, YSYEKL. The V and J ends lost 4 bases and 3 bases respectively, with 16 bases between them. This CDR3 comprises 16 residues. The CDR3 nucleotides are TGCGCCAGCAGCCCCCCCGGACGGGAAAACTACAATGAGCAGTTCTTC. Its protein is CASSPPGRENYNEQFF.